Listed here are 2 T cell receptor beta chains from one sample, sequenced in a study of T cells in Graves' hyperthyroidism and ophthalmopathy. Using RNA transcripts as the source, TCR beta CDR3 regions were amplified. First-round RT-PCR of the TCR CDR3 relied on the HTBI primer set. Each CDR3 protein gets one entry after TCRdb re-called the multiplex PCR reads with MiXCR. The sample comprises about 520,000 distinct CDR3 sequences, approximately 25% of which are singletons, and approximately 10% rests with the top ten. The sample was blood. These receptors all come from a woman in her twenties or thirties with Graves' ophthalmopathy.

This clonotype was counted at least ten times. V is TRBV25-1 and J is TRBJ1-1; D may be TRBD1 (5 bases). The germline CDR1 and CDR2 sequences are MGHDK and SYGVNS. V lost 0 bases, J lost 1 base, and 6 bases lay in between. This CDR3 spans 14 amino acids. CDR3 nucleotide sequence: TGTGCCAGCAGTGAATATCAGGGGAACACTGAAGCTTTCTTT. The encoded protein is CASSEYQGNTEAFF.

J is TRBJ2-2 and V is TRBV20-1, with D hard to call. This CDR3 comprises 11 residues. Germline CDR1 and CDR2: DFQATT and SNEGSKA (reference sequence). The V and J ends lost 6 bases and 7 bases respectively, with 9 bases between them. The CDR3 DNA reads as TGCAGTGCCCGATTAATCGGGGAGCTGTTTTTT. Protein sequence: CSARLIGELFF.